This TCR beta chain was obtained from a study of human T cells and chemical hapten exposure. Whole-study context: Variation in per-sample TCR yields came mainly from small pooled library volume differences.

The time point was: patch test 1, 2 weeks after DPC sensitization. Noted treatment: therapeutic diphenylcyclopropenone sensitization with weekly scalp DPC. Authors' analysis steps: Samples contained a median of around 89,000 TCRs, with a range of about 23,224 to 750,000. Using its own MiXCR run on the RACE reads, TCRdb lists one record per CDR3 protein. The V and J calls come from TCRdb's annotation, not from the publication. The table records over 85,000 distinct CDR3 sequences, over 10% of them present only once. After removal of 5 bases from V and 6 bases from J, the junction contained 25 bases not matched to a gene. This CDR3 spans 19 amino acids. Germline lookup yields CDR1 SGHTA and CDR2 FQGNSA.

This clonotype was sampled from a woman aged 35 to 49 with alopecia areata. Some clones in this sample may be carry-over from other donors' samples. V is TRBV7-2 and J is TRBJ2-7, with 7 bases fitting TRBD2. The sequencing used whole blood, collected in connection with sensitization to the hapten diphenylcyclopropenone (DPC). As DNA, the CDR3 is TGTGCCAGCAGCGGTCTACAGCGAGGGAGGGCCGACACCCTTCCCGAGCAGTACTTC. It translates to CASSGLQRGRADTLPEQYF.